One sample yielded the 28 T cell receptor beta chains listed below, sequenced in a study of blood T cell repertoires in COVID-19. The table came from immunoSEQ multiplex PCR; TCRdb's copy has only in-frame clones and leaves some out. The data show fewer than 250,000 clones, around nine tenths seen once. Sequencing was done on a sample of peripheral blood. The receptor source for this set is a man aged 25-45 years with COVID-19, enrolled during active disease.

This chain uses TRBV2 with TRBJ2-1; D uncertain. The CDR3 runs 11 residues. The V gene lost 5 bases and the J gene lost 6 bases, with 5 bases spanning the gap. Germline lookup yields CDR1 SNHLY and CDR2 FYNNEI. The CDR3 spells CASSSTNEQFF. The CDR3 nucleotides read TGTGCCAGCAGTAGCACCAATGAGCAGTTCTTC.

V usage is TRBV3-1 (or the pseudogene TRBV3-2) and J usage is TRBJ2-5; 7 bases align to TRBD2. Looked up from germline, CDR1 is LGHDT and CDR2 is YNNKEL (reference sequence). V was clipped by 4 bases and J by 2 bases; unmatched bases: 1. The CDR3 runs to 13 residues. The CDR3 bases are TGTGCCAGCAGCCGGGAGGGGCAAGAGACCCAGTACTTC. It yields the protein CASSREGQETQYF.

The CDR3 reads CASSEMRTYNSPLHF. CDR3 sequence (DNA): TGTGCCAGCAGTGAGATGAGGACCTATAATTCACCCCTCCACTTT. The rearrangement joins TRBV2 to TRBJ1-6, with unresolved D. The CDR3 covers 15 residues. V was clipped by 3 bases and J by 2 bases, with 8 bases between them. Per the germline V gene, CDR1 is SNHLY and CDR2 is FYNNEI.

This rearrangement joins TRBV10-1 to TRBJ2-7; D is unresolved. Trimming took off 3 bases at V and 2 bases at J, with 11 bases between the two ends. This CDR3 region has 14 residues. Germline V lookup: CDR1 WNHNN, CDR2 SYGVQD (reference sequence). The CDR3 protein is CASSEFRNPYEQYF. CDR3 DNA sequence: TGCGCCAGCAGTGAATTCAGAAATCCCTACGAGCAGTACTTC.

This clone was found a few times. In the same sample, other DNA sequences code for this CDR3. The V call is TRBV4-2, the J call TRBJ2-7, with unresolved D. CDR1 is LGHNA and CDR2 is YNFKEQ in the germline V gene. Trimming left V 0 bases short and J 2 bases short, with 5 bases between. The CDR3 sequence is 13 residues long. CDR3 amino acids: CASSQDLPYEQYF. The CDR3 DNA follows: TGTGCCAGCAGCCAAGACCTCCCCTACGAGCAGTACTTC.

The chain employs TRBV2 and TRBJ2-7; D not resolved. This CDR3 comprises 14 residues. V was clipped by 5 bases and J by 0 bases, with 11 bases between them. Looked up from germline, CDR1 is SNHLY and CDR2 is FYNNEI. CDR3 sequence reads: CASSQQTSSYEQYF. In DNA, the CDR3 is TGTGCCAGCAGTCAACAGACGAGCTCCTACGAGCAGTACTTC.

The chain employs TRBV7-3 and TRBJ2-1, with TRBD2 identical over 10 bases. Looked up from germline, CDR1 is SGHTA and CDR2 is FQGTGA. J was trimmed by 2 bases and V by 5 bases; bases with no gene match: 3. The CDR3 is 15 residues long. The CDR3 loop reads CASSAGTSAYNEQFF. CDR3 nucleotide sequence: TGTGCCAGCAGCGCCGGGACTAGCGCCTACAATGAGCAGTTCTTC.

The CDR3 region has the DNA TGTGCCAGCAGCCAAGGACAGGGGGATTACGAGCAGTACTTC. It is translated as CASSQGQGDYEQYF. This rearrangement joins TRBV4-2 to TRBJ2-7; TRBD1 matches 9 bases. Looked up from germline, CDR1 is LGHNA and CDR2 is YNFKEQ. J was trimmed by 4 bases and V by 1 base; bases with no gene match: 2. The CDR3 loop spans 14 amino acids.

The chain links TRBV4-2 to TRBJ1-2; 8 bases are shared with TRBD1. Germline loops: CDR1 LGHNA, CDR2 YNFKEQ. The CDR3 has 15 residues. The V gene end was trimmed by 2 bases and the J gene end by 7 bases; junction bases not matched to a gene: 9. CDR3 sequence reads: CASSQTGGGLRGYTF. The CDR3 DNA reads as TGTGCCAGCAGCCAAACAGGGGGAGGCCTTCGTGGCTACACCTTC.

The sample holds one count of this clone. In the same sample, other DNA sequences code for this CDR3. The chain links TRBV5-4 to TRBJ1-1; TRBD1 is a possible D gene (5 bases). Germline V lookup: CDR1 SGHNT, CDR2 YYREEE (reference sequence). The length of the CDR3 is 14 residues. V gave up 0 bases and J gave up 1 base, with 7 bases separating them. The CDR3 here is CASSLAGGNTEAFF. The CDR3 bases are TGTGCCAGCAGCTTGGCCGGGGGGAACACTGAAGCTTTCTTT.

This chain connects TRBV20-1 to TRBJ2-5; D perhaps matches TRBD2 (6 bases). V was shortened by 3 bases and J by 2 bases, with 13 bases between the two germline ends. CDR1 DFQATT and CDR2 SNEGSKA come from the germline V gene (reference sequence). The CDR3 extends over 14 amino acids. This CDR3 reads CSASQWGEQETQYF. CDR3 sequence (DNA): TGCAGTGCTAGTCAATGGGGGGAACAAGAGACCCAGTACTTC.

The V gene is TRBV19, the J gene TRBJ1-1; a possible D gene is TRBD1 (6 bases). The germline V gene encodes CDR1 LNHDA and CDR2 SQIVND (reference sequence). The CDR3 is 15 amino acids. V lost 6 bases and J 2 bases, leaving 16 bases between the germline ends. For the CDR3, the DNA is TGTGCCAGTAGCGGCAGGGGCCGTCAAAACACTGAAGCTTTCTTT. This sequence encodes CASSGRGRQNTEAFF.

There are a few counts of this clone. The chain joins TRBV9 to TRBJ1-4; 10 bases are a match to TRBD1. The length of the CDR3 is 12 residues. CDR1 is SGDLS, CDR2 YYNGEE, per germline. The J segment lost 8 bases and the V segment lost 7 bases, leaving 2 bases of the junction unmatched. The CDR3, as DNA: TGTGCCAGCGGGACAGGGGAGGAAAAACTGTTTTTT. Its protein product is CASGTGEEKLFF.

The CDR3 protein is CSVVWGLGNEQFF. CDR3 sequence (DNA): TGCAGCGTTGTTTGGGGGCTCGGCAATGAGCAGTTCTTC. This rearrangement joins TRBV29-1 to TRBJ2-1; weak D call: TRBD1 (6 bases). CDR1 is SQVTM, CDR2 ANQGSEA, per germline. The CDR3 has 13 amino acids. V was trimmed by 4 bases and J by 6 bases, leaving 13 bases between them.

Turning to this clone: The same CDR3 arises from other DNA sequences in this sample as well. The chain links TRBV30 to TRBJ1-5, with TRBD1 as a possible D gene (6 bases). In germline, CDR1 is GTSNPN, CDR2 SVGIG (reference sequence). V lost 0 bases and J 4 bases, leaving 7 bases between the germline ends. This CDR3 contains 13 residues. CDR3 sequence: CAWSVQGNQPQHF. CDR3 in DNA: TGTGCCTGGAGTGTACAGGGAAATCAGCCCCAGCATTTT.

This clone has a single count. V gene TRBV5-1 combines with J gene TRBJ1-1; possibly TRBD1 for D (6 bases). Germline loops: CDR1 SGHRS, CDR2 YFSETQ. V was pared by 4 bases and J by 2 bases, with 12 bases between. The CDR3 is 14 amino acids. DNA for the CDR3: TGCGCCAGCAGCACCCAGGGGTACAACACTGAAGCTTTCTTT. It specifies CASSTQGYNTEAFF. Supplemented by reference TRBV5-1 and TRBJ1-1, the full variable domain reads KAGVTQTPRYLIKTRGQQVTLSCSPISGHRSVSWYQQTPGQGLQFLFEYFSETQRNKGNFPGRFSGRQFSNSRSEMNVSTLELGDSALYLCASSTQGYNTEAFFGQGTRLTVV.

The gene calls are TRBV6-4 and TRBJ1-1, with a possible D match to TRBD1 (5 bases). CDR1 MRHNA and CDR2 SNTAGT come from the germline V gene. This CDR3 comprises 15 residues. V dropped 6 bases and J dropped 2 bases, with 16 bases sitting between them. CDR3 in DNA: TGTGCCAGCAGGGCGGAACAGGACCGAAACACTGAAGCTTTCTTT. Its protein product is CASRAEQDRNTEAFF.

Note on this clone: At one boundary the junction diverges from the germline segment, which might be a read error. J is TRBJ1-3 and V is TRBV2, with a weak D call TRBD1 (6 bases). Germline V gene data show CDR1 as SNHLY and CDR2 as FYNNEI. The CDR3 length is 14 residues. The CDR3 protein is CASNEQGIGNTIYF. DNA of the CDR3: TGTGCCAGCAATGAACAGGGAATTGGAAACACCATATATTTT. Drawing the rest from reference TRBV2 and TRBJ1-3, the complete variable domain is EPEVTQTPSHQVTQMGQEVILRCVPISNHLYFYWYRQILGQKVEFLVSFYNNEISEKSEIFDDQFSVERPDGSNFTLKIRSTKLEDSAMYFCASNEQGIGNTIYFGEGSWLTVV.

The chain joins TRBV19 to TRBJ1-6; tentative D call: TRBD1 (5 bases). The germline CDR1 and CDR2 sequences are LNHDA and SQIVND (reference sequence). The CDR3 has 13 residues. V was trimmed by 9 bases and J by 8 bases, leaving 14 bases between them. This chain's CDR3 is CASTPTQDSPLHF. CDR3 nucleotides: TGTGCCAGCACGCCGACACAGGATTCACCCCTCCACTTT.

The chain's CDR3 is CARSWTGRFYGYTF. CDR3 bases: TGTGCCAGAAGCTGGACAGGGCGATTCTATGGCTACACCTTC. This chain joins TRBV5-3 and TRBJ1-2; TRBD1 aligns across 8 bases. TRBV5-3 is designated an ORF whose function remains uncertain. Germline trimming cut 3 bases from V and 4 bases from J; bases unmatched to any gene: 5. The CDR3 is 14 amino acids.

The CDR3 coding sequence is TGTGCCAGCATCCAACAGGGGACGAACACTGAAGCTTTCTTT. The encoded protein is CASIQQGTNTEAFF. The rearrangement links TRBV6-5 to TRBJ1-1; TRBD1 agrees at 7 bases. Germline V CDR1 and CDR2: MNHEY, SVGAGI. The CDR3 consists of 14 residues. V was pared by 7 bases and J by 1 base, with 6 bases of the junction left unmatched.

The V gene is TRBV19, the J gene TRBJ2-7; 8 bases are a match to TRBD1. Trimming took 10 bases from V and 2 from J; bases not matched to a gene: 10. The CDR3 has 14 amino acids. Germline CDR1 LNHDA, CDR2 SQIVND (reference sequence). The CDR3 is CATQSGTGTYEQYF. The CDR3, as DNA: TGTGCCACCCAGTCCGGGACAGGAACCTACGAGCAGTACTTC.

The chain has TRBV29-1 and TRBJ2-7, with D possibly TRBD1 on 8 matching bases. The V gene lost 2 bases and the J gene lost 7 bases, with 21 bases spanning the gap. CDR3 length: 15 amino acids. Per germline, CDR1 SQVTM and CDR2 ANQGSEA. CDR3 nucleotide sequence: TGCAGCGTTGAACCGGAGGACAGGGCCGGGGGGGAGCAGTACTTC. It codes for CSVEPEDRAGGEQYF.

The CDR3 here is CASRPGLGNYEQYF. The CDR3 DNA is TGTGCCAGCAGACCGGGACTGGGGAACTACGAGCAGTACTTC. The chain links TRBV2 to TRBJ2-7; a weak D match, TRBD2 (6 bases). The V end was cut by 6 bases, the J end by 3 bases, with 15 bases between. The CDR3 sequence is 14 residues long. The germline gives CDR1 SNHLY, CDR2 FYNNEI.

This chain links TRBV14 with TRBJ1-4; TRBD1 agrees at 8 bases. The CDR3 totals 16 residues. The V gene end was trimmed by 0 bases and the J gene end by 5 bases; junction bases not matched to a gene: 5. The germline V gene encodes CDR1 SGHDN and CDR2 FVKESK. The CDR3 bases are TGTGCCAGCAGCCAAGATCTTCGACAGGGGAATGAAAAACTGTTTTTT. This encodes CASSQDLRQGNEKLFF. The full variable domain, completed using reference TRBV14 and TRBJ1-4, is EAGVTQFPSHSVIEKGQTVTLRCDPISGHDNLYWYRRVMGKEIKFLLHFVKESKQDESGMPNNRFLAERTGGTYSTLKVQPAELEDSGVYFCASSQDLRQGNEKLFFGSGTQLSVL.

The chain uses TRBV5-4 and TRBJ2-2, with D possibly matching TRBD1 (6 bases). The CDR3 is 15 amino acids. Germline V gene data show CDR1 as SGHNT and CDR2 as YYREEE (reference sequence). Trimming shortened V by 4 bases and J by 1 base, and 11 bases separated the two germline ends. The CDR3 spells CASSVRGGNTGELFF. CDR3 bases: TGTGCCAGCAGCGTTCGAGGGGGGAACACCGGGGAGCTGTTTTTT.

This clone has at least ten counts. The V gene is TRBV4-2, the J gene TRBJ2-7; 10 nucleotides agree with TRBD1. Trimming took 2 bases from V and 5 from J; bases not matched to a gene: 9. This CDR3 has 16 amino acids. CDR1 and CDR2 from the germline V gene are LGHNA and YNFKEQ. CDR3 amino acids: CASSQFEGQGSDEQYF. CDR3 coding DNA: TGTGCCAGCAGCCAATTTGAGGGACAGGGGTCCGACGAGCAGTACTTC.

This clone was seen once. V is TRBV3-1 (or the pseudogene TRBV3-2) and J is TRBJ1-3; D unclear. The CDR3 totals 15 residues. The V end lost 1 base, the J end lost 0 bases, and 7 bases lay between the germline ends. The germline V gene has CDR1 LGHDT and CDR2 YNNKEL (reference sequence). CDR3 loop: CASSQGADSGNTIYF. As DNA, the CDR3 is TGTGCCAGCAGCCAAGGGGCTGACTCTGGAAACACCATATATTTT.